A single sample is the source of the 23 T cell receptor beta chains below, sequenced in a study of blood T cell repertoires in COVID-19. Generated by immunoSEQ multiplex PCR, the TCRdb table keeps only in-frame clones and is missing some. The data contain 310,000 or so clones, roughly nine tenths of them singletons. Sequencing input: peripheral blood. The receptors shown here come from a woman aged 25 to 39 with COVID-19, enrolled during active disease.

The chain combines TRBV5-6 with TRBJ2-7; 10 bases are a match to TRBD2. V shed 3 bases and J 4 bases; nucleotides not matched to a gene: 4. CDR3 length equals 14 residues. CDR1 and CDR2 (germline): SGHDT, YYEEEE. In DNA, the CDR3 is TGTGCCAGCAGCTCTATGGGACTAGCGTACGAGCAGTACTTC. Its translation: CASSSMGLAYEQYF.

The chain links TRBV5-1 to TRBJ2-3; 11 bases match TRBD1. Trimming took 4 bases from V and 6 from J; bases not matched to a gene: 10. CDR3 length: 16 residues. Germline CDR1 and CDR2: SGHRS and YFSETQ. Written as DNA, the CDR3 is TGCGCCAGCAGCGCAACCGGGACAGGGGGAATGGATACGCAGTATTTT. It translates to CASSATGTGGMDTQYF.

A single count supports this clone. The chain has TRBV6-2 or TRBV6-3 and TRBJ1-1, with 9 bases matching TRBD1. The CDR3 is 18 residues long. The trim removed 5 bases at V and 4 bases at J, leaving 17 bases unmatched. Germline V CDR1 and CDR2: MNHEY, SVGEGT. CDR3 in amino acids: CASSLLTTGQGVATEAFF. The CDR3, as DNA: TGTGCCAGCAGTCTCCTTACAACGGGACAGGGAGTAGCCACTGAAGCTTTCTTT.

The chain couples TRBV27 to TRBJ1-2; D might be TRBD1 (5 bases). The ends were cut back, 3 bases at V and 6 bases at J, with 11 bases in the middle. Germline values: CDR1 MNHEY, CDR2 SMNVEV (reference sequence). CDR3 length: 13 amino acids. The CDR3: CASSLAGNNGYTF. The CDR3 coding sequence is TGTGCCAGCAGTTTGGCAGGGAACAATGGCTACACCTTC.

The rearrangement links TRBV12-3 or TRBV12-4 to TRBJ2-7, with D perhaps TRBD2 (6 bases). Trimming shortened V by 6 bases and J by 3 bases, and 9 bases separated the two germline ends. CDR3 length: 12 residues. As DNA, the CDR3 is TGTGCCAGCAGCTTTAGCGGCTACGAGCAGTACTTC. Translating gives CASSFSGYEQYF.

J is TRBJ1-6 and V is TRBV6-4; the match to TRBD1 covers 7 bases. The V gene's germline CDR1 is MRHNA and CDR2 SNTAGT. The J segment lost 9 bases and the V segment lost 10 bases, leaving 6 bases of the junction unmatched. The CDR3 runs 12 residues. The CDR3, as DNA: TGTGCCAACAAACAGGGGACTTCACCCCTCCACTTT. This translates into CANKQGTSPLHF.

J is TRBJ2-5 and V is TRBV11-2; D ambiguous. The CDR3 is made up of 15 amino acids. CDR1 is SGHAT, CDR2 FQNNGV, per germline. The V end was cut by 1 base, the J end by 1 base, with 10 bases between. The CDR3 coding sequence is TGTGCCAGCAGCTTAGGTGGTCAGCGCCAAGAGACCCAGTACTTC. It specifies CASSLGGQRQETQYF. Complete variable domain (other parts from reference TRBV11-2 and TRBJ2-5): EAGVAQSPRYKIIEKRQSVAFWCNPISGHATLYWYQQILGQGPKLLIQFQNNGVVDDSQLPKDRFSAERLKGVDSTLKIQPAKLEDSAVYLCASSLGGQRQETQYFGPGTRLLVL.

The chain uses TRBV5-1 and TRBJ1-4; D unclear. The V end lost 0 bases, the J end lost 5 bases, and 11 bases lay between the germline ends. This CDR3 contains 15 residues. Per germline, CDR1 SGHRS and CDR2 YFSETQ. The CDR3 DNA is TGCGCCAGCAGCTTGGCTTTATCCGGGAATGAAAAACTGTTTTTT. Residues: CASSLALSGNEKLFF.

This chain links TRBV27 with TRBJ1-3; D is possibly TRBD1 (5 bases). Trimming shortened V by 6 bases and J by 4 bases, and 16 bases separated the two germline ends. CDR3 length: 15 residues. Germline assignment: CDR1 MNHEY and CDR2 SMNVEV (reference sequence). CDR3 amino acids: CASRDTKVTGNTIYF. CDR3 sequence (DNA): TGTGCCAGCAGGGACACTAAGGTTACGGGAAACACCATATATTTT.

The rearrangement links TRBV20-1 to TRBJ2-7; 7 bases are shared with TRBD1. The CDR3 sequence is 11 residues long. CDR1 and CDR2 from the germline V gene are DFQATT and SNEGSKA (reference sequence). The CDR3 nucleotides read TGCAGCCCACAGGGGCCCTACGAGCAGTACTTC. It codes for CSPQGPYEQYF.

V is TRBV7-3 and J is TRBJ2-3; 7 bases are shared with TRBD2. The CDR3 length is 17 residues. The junction had 10 bases not matched to a gene; V was cut back by 4 bases and J by 0 bases. Per germline, CDR1 SGHTA and CDR2 FQGTGA. The CDR3 sequence: CASSYPGREDSTDTQYF. The CDR3 DNA follows: TGTGCCAGCAGCTACCCCGGACGGGAGGATAGCACAGATACGCAGTATTTT. Using reference TRBV7-3 and TRBJ2-3 for the parts outside the CDR3, the full variable domain is GAGVSQTPSNKVTEKGKYVELRCDPISGHTALYWYRQSLGQGPEFLIYFQGTGAADDSGLPNDRFFAVRPEGSVSTLKIQRTERGDSAVYLCASSYPGREDSTDTQYFGPGTRLTVL.

The chain combines TRBV27 with TRBJ2-5; TRBD1 matches at 11 bases. The CDR3 extends over 14 amino acids. Trimming removed 6 bases from V and 5 bases from J; junction bases left unmatched: 5. Germline values: CDR1 MNHEY, CDR2 SMNVEV (reference sequence). The CDR3 nucleotides are TGTGCCAGCAGACCGGGGACAGGGGGGGAGACCCAGTACTTC. Its protein product is CASRPGTGGETQYF.

The chain couples TRBV5-1 to TRBJ1-1; 11 nucleotides match TRBD1. The germline V gene has CDR1 SGHRS and CDR2 YFSETQ. This CDR3 is built from 13 residues. With V trimmed by 5 bases and J by 4 bases, 1 base remained unmatched. The CDR3 reads CASRGQGGTEAFF. For the CDR3, the DNA is TGCGCCAGCAGGGGACAGGGGGGCACTGAAGCTTTCTTT.

The CDR3 sequence: CASSFTGTGLFYEQYF. CDR3 bases: TGTGCCAGCAGTTTTACCGGGACAGGGCTATTCTACGAGCAGTACTTC. This sequence joins TRBV2 and TRBJ2-7; 9 nucleotides agree with TRBD1. Germline CDR1 SNHLY, CDR2 FYNNEI. Trimming at V came to 5 bases and at J to 3 bases, leaving 11 bases not matched to a gene. This CDR3 has 16 amino acids.

This chain joins TRBV21-1 and TRBJ2-1; the table's D gene call, TRBD1, was not cross checked with the DNA. TRBV21-1 is assigned pseudogene status. This CDR3 region has 16 residues. CDR3 sequence reads: CASSKARQGAHNEQFF. CDR3 DNA sequence: TGTGCCAGCAGCAAAGCCCGACAGGGGGCGCACAATGAGCAGTTCTTC.

The V call is TRBV3-1 (or the pseudogene TRBV3-2), the J call TRBJ2-5, with 11 bases identical to TRBD2. The V gene's germline CDR1 is LGHDT and CDR2 YNNKEL (reference sequence). CDR3 size: 16 residues. Trimming removed 2 bases from V and 5 bases from J; junction bases left unmatched: 7. This chain's CDR3 is CASSQTSGSPGETQYF. CDR3 coding DNA: TGTGCCAGCAGCCAAACTAGCGGGAGTCCGGGGGAGACCCAGTACTTC.

The chain combines TRBV24-1 with TRBJ1-2; 7 bases are a match to TRBD1. The CDR3 covers 16 residues. The germline V gene encodes CDR1 KGHDR and CDR2 SFDVKD. The trim removed 4 bases at V and 7 bases at J, leaving 14 bases unmatched. The CDR3, as DNA: TGTGCCACCAGTGACCCCGATGGACAGGTAGATGGTGGCTACACCTTC. This sequence encodes CATSDPDGQVDGGYTF.

This clone was found once. The V gene is TRBV28, the J gene TRBJ1-2; no clear D gene. Trimming stripped 1 base from V and 7 bases from J, with 10 bases between. This CDR3 is built from 13 residues. Germline V gene data show CDR1 as MDHEN and CDR2 as SYDVKM. The CDR3 reads CASSLYSLIGYTF. The CDR3 coding sequence is TGTGCCAGCAGTTTATACAGCCTTATTGGCTACACCTTC.

The table lists this clone with a count of one. The rearrangement joins TRBV29-1 to TRBJ1-3; the D gene is possibly TRBD1 (6 bases). CDR1 and CDR2 (germline): SQVTM, ANQGSEA. The CDR3 spans 13 residues. The V gene lost 6 bases and the J gene lost 3 bases, with 12 bases spanning the gap. The CDR3 DNA sequence: TGCAGCGTAACCAGGGGTCTTGGAAACACCATATATTTT. This codes for CSVTRGLGNTIYF.

The genes are TRBV12-3 or TRBV12-4 and TRBJ2-5; maybe TRBD2 (6 bases). Trimming cost V 3 bases and J 5 bases, with 10 bases left between them. This CDR3 has 13 residues. The CDR3 sequence: CASSFWGVETQYF. DNA for the CDR3: TGTGCCAGCAGTTTTTGGGGGGTCGAGACCCAGTACTTC.

The chain carries TRBV29-1 and TRBJ2-7; 7 bases align to TRBD2. The V gene's germline CDR1 is SQVTM and CDR2 ANQGSEA. V trimming: 4 bases; J trimming: 1 base; junction bases outside the gene matches: 4. The CDR3 has 13 amino acids. CDR3 in amino acids: CSVGVAGSYEQYF. CDR3 nucleotides: TGCAGCGTTGGGGTAGCGGGTTCCTACGAGCAGTACTTC.

The rearrangement uses TRBV28 and TRBJ1-5; 11 bases fit TRBD1. The CDR3 contains 16 residues. With V trimmed by 6 bases and J by 7 bases, 11 bases remained unmatched. The germline gives CDR1 MDHEN, CDR2 SYDVKM. CDR3 bases: TGTGCCAGCAGGGGAAGGACAGGGGGCCTGGGGCAGCCCCAGCATTTT. Encoded protein: CASRGRTGGLGQPQHF.

J is TRBJ1-1 and V is TRBV5-1; D unclear. Germline loops: CDR1 SGHRS, CDR2 YFSETQ. Trimming stripped 0 bases from V and 11 bases from J, with 11 bases between. The CDR3 extends over 12 amino acids. In nucleotides, the CDR3 is TGCGCCAGCAGCTTGGCCGGGGTTTGGGCTTTCTTT. Its protein product is CASSLAGVWAFF.